A selection of T cell receptor beta chains follows, all from one sample in a study of CD8+ T cells in alopecia areata. Assay: immunoSEQ multiplex PCR; the TCRdb copy retains only in-frame clones and omits some. The table records some 110,000 clones, around 53% of them present only once. This specimen was CD8+ T cells sorted from blood, taken at week 24, from a patient treated with tofacitinib. The origin of the receptors is a human donor with alopecia areata. CDR3s include the opening cysteine and the closing phenylalanine or tryptophan. The D gene is left open where the match is weak. Clone size is not always given. Where it is, it says once, few, many or a class for expanded clones.

TRBV15	TRBJ2-7	NA	NA	CATRTLLGEQYF	TGTGCCACCAGAACCCTCTTGGGCGAGCAGTACTTC
TRBV9	TRBJ2-1	NA	NA	CASSVEGEGNSDDEQFF	TGTGCCAGCAGCGTAGAGGGGGAGGGCAATTCAGACGATGAGCAGTTCTTC
TRBV2	TRBJ2-7	NA	NA	CASSDAETGSYEQYF	TGTGCCAGCAGTGATGCGGAGACAGGCTCCTACGAGCAGTACTTC
TRBV4-2	TRBJ2-5	NA	NA	CASSQAPKWGEQETQYF	TGTGCCAGCAGCCAAGCTCCTAAGTGGGGGGAACAAGAGACCCAGTACTTC
TRBV7-9	TRBJ1-2	NA	NA	CASSLDRQANYGYTF	TGTGCCAGCAGCTTAGACCGACAGGCGAACTATGGCTACACCTTC
TRBV27	TRBJ2-3	NA	NA	CASTDKPDTQYF	TGTGCCAGCACCGATAAGCCGGATACGCAGTATTTT
TRBV6-5	TRBJ2-1	few	NA	CASSYSGGFEQFF	TGTGCCAGCAGTTACTCCGGGGGCTTTGAGCAGTTCTTC
TRBV5-6	TRBJ2-7	few	TRBD2	CASSFLAGLAGTYEQYF	TGTGCCAGCAGCTTCCTGGCAGGACTAGCGGGGACCTACGAGCAGTACTTC
TRBV2	TRBJ2-1	NA	NA	CASSVVTYNEQFF	TGTGCCAGCAGTGTTGTCACATACAATGAGCAGTTCTTC
TRBV7-2	TRBJ1-6	NA	TRBD1	CASSLAGQGDRIVSPLHF	TGTGCCAGCAGCTTAGCGGGACAGGGAGACCGTATAGTTTCACCCCTCCACTTT
TRBV13	TRBJ2-1	few	TRBD2	CASSLAASGEDEQFF	TGTGCCAGCAGCTTAGCGGCTAGCGGGGAAGATGAGCAGTTCTTC
TRBV6-4	TRBJ2-5	NA	TRBD2	CASSGTSGGAETQYF	TGTGCCAGCAGTGGGACTAGCGGGGGGGCTGAGACCCAGTACTTC
TRBV7-8	TRBJ2-6	NA	TRBD1	CASRLLATGEIPGANVLTF	TGTGCCAGCAGACTCTTAGCAACAGGGGAAATCCCTGGGGCCAACGTCCTGACTTTC
TRBV5-1	TRBJ2-7	NA	TRBD1	CASSFRDRGYEQYF	TGCGCCAGCAGCTTCCGGGACAGGGGCTACGAGCAGTACTTC
TRBV30	TRBJ1-1	few	NA	CAWTPGGRAEAFF	TGTGCCTGGACCCCCGGGGGTCGGGCTGAAGCTTTCTTT
TRBV27	TRBJ2-2	NA	TRBD1	CASSSPAGGNTGELFF	TGTGCCAGCAGTTCCCCGGCAGGGGGGAACACCGGGGAGCTGTTTTTT
TRBV29-1	TRBJ1-2	NA	TRBD1	CSVEDRTGGGYTF	TGCAGCGTTGAAGACCGGACAGGAGGAGGCTACACCTTC
TRBV9	TRBJ2-2	few	TRBD2	CASSGHRQRGDTGELFF	TGTGCCAGCAGCGGCCACCGACAGCGGGGAGACACCGGGGAGCTGTTTTTT
TRBV18	TRBJ2-3	NA	NA	CASSPPKGLGTDTQYF	TGTGCCAGCTCACCACCTAAGGGGCTAGGGACAGATACGCAGTATTTT
TRBV30	TRBJ2-7	NA	NA	CAWSQGLTYEQYF	TGTGCCTGGAGTCAGGGACTGACCTACGAGCAGTACTTC
TRBV9	TRBJ2-7	NA	TRBD2	CASSEGREAYEQYF	TGTGCCAGCAGCGAGGGACGGGAGGCCTACGAGCAGTACTTC
TRBV27	TRBJ2-7	few	NA	CASSFSHDYEQYF	TGTGCCAGCAGTTTCTCACACGACTACGAGCAGTACTTC
TRBV19	TRBJ1-6	NA	NA	CASSPLPRGGGPLHF	TGTGCCAGTAGTCCCCTACCGCGCGGCGGAGGACCCCTCCACTTT
TRBV4-3	TRBJ2-1	NA	NA	CASSQVGAGNEQFF	TGCGCCAGCAGCCAAGTGGGGGCTGGCAATGAGCAGTTCTTC
TRBV4-1	TRBJ1-2	NA	TRBD1	CASSQDRTGLIYGYTF	TGCGCCAGCAGCCAAGATCGGACAGGGTTAATCTATGGCTACACCTTC
TRBV6-1	TRBJ2-7	NA	NA	CASSELTVSEYEQYF	TGTGCCAGCAGTGAACTTACAGTGAGTGAGTACGAGCAGTACTTC